This is a list of T cell receptor beta chains from one sample in a study of T cells in Graves' hyperthyroidism and ophthalmopathy. TCRdb called the multiplex PCR reads again in MiXCR, with one record for every CDR3 protein. The sample carries a few hundred thousand distinct CDR3 sequences, more than 45% recorded once. The sequenced sample was peripheral blood or thyroid tissue (not recorded which). These receptors originate from a woman aged 18-30 years with Graves' hyperthyroidism. Both conserved end residues are part of each CDR3. Each record gives: V gene, D gene, clone size, J gene, CDR3 DNA, CDR3 protein. D genes are given only for firm matches. The size of a clone is reported for some rows only, either as once, few or many, or as a class for expanded clones.

TRBV29-1	TRBD1	.	TRBJ2-6	TGCAGCGTTAAAGGGACAGCTGCTGGGGCCAACGTCCTGACTTTC	CSVKGTAAGANVLTF
TRBV7-2	.	many	TRBJ1-2	TGTGCCAGCAGCACCCTCGGGGACGGCTACACCTTC	CASSTLGDGYTF
TRBV20-1	TRBD1	many	TRBJ1-5	TGCAGTGCTAGAGCGATACAGGGGGGCCAGCCCCAGCATTTT	CSARAIQGGQPQHF
TRBV7-9	.	many	TRBJ2-7	TGTGCCAGCAGCTTGTCAGGAAACGAGCAGTACTTC	CASSLSGNEQYF
TRBV2	TRBD2	.	TRBJ2-6	TGTGCCAGCTTGGTGACTAGCGGCTCTGGGGCCAACGTCCTGACTTTC	CASLVTSGSGANVLTF
TRBV7-9	TRBD2	.	TRBJ2-2	TGTGCCAGCAGCCCAACCAGAATACTAGCGGGAGGCTCTGGCGGGGAGCTGTTTTTT	CASSPTRILAGGSGGELFF
TRBV29-1	TRBD1	many	TRBJ2-7	TGCAGCGTTCTGGGGGACAGGGTCCGGGCCGAGCAGTACTTC	CSVLGDRVRAEQYF
TRBV19	TRBD1	many	TRBJ2-7	TGTGCCAGTAGTCTCGGACAGGACAGGGAGCAGTACTTC	CASSLGQDREQYF
TRBV9	TRBD1	many	TRBJ2-7	TGTGCCAGCAGCGGTGGGACAGTACCCTACGAGCAGTACTTC	CASSGGTVPYEQYF
TRBV12-3/TRBV12-4	.	many	TRBJ1-1	TGTGCCAGCAGTCTACACCGGAACACTGAAGCTTTCTTT	CASSLHRNTEAFF
TRBV13	TRBD2	once	TRBJ2-7	TGTGCCAGCAGCCCAGAGGCGCCTAGCGGGAAGGGGGGTGTAGGGGAGCAGTACTTC	CASSPEAPSGKGGVGEQYF
TRBV7-2	.	.	TRBJ2-2	TGTGCCAGCAGCTTGGTCCCCAACGAGGGGGAGCTGTTTTTT	CASSLVPNEGELFF
TRBV20-1	.	many	TRBJ2-6	TGCAGTGCTAGAGATGGGTTTTCTGGGGCCAACGTCCTGACTTTC	CSARDGFSGANVLTF
TRBV29-1	.	.	TRBJ1-2	TGCAGCTCCCCAGGGACGGGAGGCTACACCTTC	CSSPGTGGYTF
TRBV7-8	.	.	TRBJ2-7	TGTGCCAGCAGCAGCCCAAGGGGGGACGAGCAGTACTTC	CASSSPRGDEQYF
TRBV5-4	.	few	TRBJ2-1	TGTGCCAGCAGCTTAGCCCACCTCAATGAGCAGTTCTTC	CASSLAHLNEQFF
TRBV4-1	TRBD1	many	TRBJ1-4	TGCGCCAGCAGCCAGGTCTCCGGGACAGGGAATGAAAAACTGTTTTTT	CASSQVSGTGNEKLFF
TRBV7-9	TRBD2	many	TRBJ2-5	TGTGCCAGCAGCTCATCGGTAGCGGGAGGGCACCGAGAGACCCAGTACTTC	CASSSSVAGGHRETQYF
TRBV3-1	TRBD2	.	TRBJ2-7	TGTGCCAGCAGCCAAGGACTAGCGGGCTCCTCGGGAGAGCAGTACTTC	CASSQGLAGSSGEQYF
TRBV4-1	TRBD1	many	TRBJ1-1	TGCGCCAGCAGCCAACCCCACAGGGGCTTTAGTGAAGCTTTCTTT	CASSQPHRGFSEAFF
TRBV25-1	.	.	TRBJ2-1	TGTGCCAGCAGTGAATCCTACAATGAGCAGTTCTTC	CASSESYNEQFF
TRBV19	.	many	TRBJ1-2	TGTGCCACGACCCCCCCGGACTCCTCAAGAAGCTATGGCTACACCTTC	CATTPPDSSRSYGYTF
TRBV12-3/TRBV12-4	TRBD1	many	TRBJ1-5	TGTGCCAGCAGTTTCGTTATCTCTTGGGACAGGGATTTACATCAGCCCCAGCATTTT	CASSFVISWDRDLHQPQHF
TRBV12-3/TRBV12-4	.	few	TRBJ1-2	TGTGCCAGCAGTCCGGGACTAGCGGGCTACACCTTC	CASSPGLAGYTF
TRBV27	.	few	TRBJ2-5	TGTGCCACCTCCGGGAAAGTGAGGCAGACCCAGTACTTC	CATSGKVRQTQYF
TRBV12-3/TRBV12-4	.	many	TRBJ1-5	TGTGCCCCTTACCCCCCCAGTAATAGCAATCAGCCCCAGCATTTT	CAPYPPSNSNQPQHF
TRBV11-3	TRBD1	.	TRBJ1-4	TGTGCCAGCAGCTTAAACAGGGGATTTAATGAAAAACTGTTTTTT	CASSLNRGFNEKLFF
TRBV7-9	TRBD2	many	TRBJ2-5	TGTGCCAGCAGTCAGACTAGCGGGGGCCAAGAGACCCAGTACTTC	CASSQTSGGQETQYF
TRBV29-1	TRBD1	.	TRBJ2-5	TGCAGCGTGAAGGACAGGGACAAGACCCAGTACTTC	CSVKDRDKTQYF
TRBV2	.	.	TRBJ1-1	TGTGCCAGCAGTTGGGGGGTAACGAACACTGAAGCTTTCTTT	CASSWGVTNTEAFF
TRBV6-6	.	many	TRBJ2-2	TGTGCCAGCAGTTACTTGCGGCCGAACACCGGGGAGCTGTTTTTT	CASSYLRPNTGELFF
TRBV10-3	TRBD1	.	TRBJ2-5	TGTGCCATCACACCGGGACAGGCCCAGTACTTC	CAITPGQAQYF
TRBV11-1	.	many	TRBJ1-1	TGTGCCAGCAGCTTAAGTCGGCAGGGGAACACTGAAGCTTTCTTT	CASSLSRQGNTEAFF
TRBV7-9	TRBD1	.	TRBJ1-1	TGCGCCAGCAGCCAAAGACGGGGTCAGGGGGTGGCTGAAGCTTTCTTT	CASSQRRGQGVAEAFF
TRBV5-4	.	many	TRBJ2-2	TGTGCCAGCAGCCATTCTAACGGGGGTAACACCGGGGAGCTGTTTTTT	CASSHSNGGNTGELFF
TRBV20-1	TRBD2	many	TRBJ2-5	TGCAGTGCAACCGGGACTAACCAAGAGACCCAGTACTTC	CSATGTNQETQYF
TRBV12-3/TRBV12-4	.	many	TRBJ1-4	TGTGCCAGCAGTGTGGATGAAAAACTGTTTTTT	CASSVDEKLFF
TRBV7-6	.	.	TRBJ2-3	TGTGCCAGCAGCTTAGTGGACAACACAGATACGCAGTATTTT	CASSLVDNTDTQYF
TRBV3-1	.	.	TRBJ1-1	TGTGCCAGCAGCCAAGCCGGTCAGGGACGTCTGAACACTGAAGCTTTCTTT	CASSQAGQGRLNTEAFF
TRBV20-1	.	many	TRBJ2-6	TGCAGTGCTCGGACAGCTGGGGCCAACGTCCTGACTTTC	CSARTAGANVLTF
TRBV20-1	.	.	TRBJ1-6	TGCAGTGCTAGAGGGGGGGGACAAGGGAATTCACCCCTCCACTTT	CSARGGGQGNSPLHF
TRBV4-2	.	.	TRBJ1-2	TGTGCCAGCAGAGGTACGGACATAACCTATGGCTACACCTTC	CASRGTDITYGYTF
TRBV7-8	.	many	TRBJ1-1	TGTGCCAGCAGCCCGAGACAGAGGATCGACACTGAAGCTTTCTTT	CASSPRQRIDTEAFF
TRBV20-1	.	.	TRBJ2-7	TGCAGTGCTACCACAGGGAACCTGGTCCAGCCCCAGCAGTACTTC	CSATTGNLVQPQQYF
TRBV29-1	.	many	TRBJ1-1	TGCAGCGTCTTGGGACCGCGGGGGTTGAACACTGAAGCTTTCTTT	CSVLGPRGLNTEAFF
TRBV15	.	.	TRBJ2-6	TGTGCCACCAGCAGCCAAGACAGCTCTGGGGCCAACGTCCTGACTTTC	CATSSQDSSGANVLTF
TRBV5-1	.	many	TRBJ2-7	TGCGCCAGCAGCTTGGGTCGGGGGTCAGGGTATGGCGAGCAGTACTTC	CASSLGRGSGYGEQYF
TRBV10-3	.	.	TRBJ1-2	TGTGCCATCAGTTATACAAGGGGACGGACGAACTATGGCTACACCTTC	CAISYTRGRTNYGYTF
TRBV5-1	.	.	TRBJ2-2	TGCGCCAGCAGCTTGGCATTAACCGGGGAGCTGTTTTTT	CASSLALTGELFF
TRBV2	.	many	TRBJ2-7	TGTGCCAGCAGCGATCCCGTGGGCAGGGGGGCCTACGAGCAGTACTTC	CASSDPVGRGAYEQYF
TRBV5-1	.	many	TRBJ1-2	TGCGCCAGCAGCTTGGCTGGGGGTGCCCCTAACTATGGCTACACCTTC	CASSLAGGAPNYGYTF
TRBV12-3/TRBV12-4	.	few	TRBJ2-3	TGTGCCAGCAGTTTCTCCGCGGGATGGGATACGCAGTATTTT	CASSFSAGWDTQYF
TRBV7-4	TRBD2	.	TRBJ2-5	TGTGCCAGCAGCTTAGCCAGGGACTACCCTGGGGAGACCCAGTACTTC	CASSLARDYPGETQYF
TRBV27	.	many	TRBJ1-2	TGTGCCAGCAGTGGGGATAACTATGGCTACACCTTC	CASSGDNYGYTF
TRBV20-1	TRBD1	many	TRBJ1-1	TGCAGTGCTAGAACGGGACAGGGTGAAGCTTTCTTT	CSARTGQGEAFF